Below are 6 T cell receptor beta chains sequenced from a single sample in a study of blood T cell repertoires in COVID-19. Sequencing used immunoSEQ multiplex PCR; TCRdb keeps in-frame clones, though not all of them. The top ten hold roughly a sixth of the sample, which has 27,000 or so clones, 75% to 95% seen once. Input material: peripheral blood. Receptors originate from a human donor with active COVID-19. The donor label of this sample is uncertain.

This chain joins TRBV6-5 and TRBJ1-2; D might be TRBD1 (6 bases). Germline lookup yields CDR1 MNHEY and CDR2 SVGAGI. The CDR3 length is 13 residues. The V gene lost 8 bases and the J gene lost 4 bases, with 14 bases spanning the gap. Here the CDR3 reads CASPGQNIYGYTF. The CDR3 region has the DNA TGTGCCAGCCCCGGACAGAATATCTATGGCTACACCTTC.

V is TRBV14 and J is TRBJ1-4, with D uncertain. The CDR3 runs to 16 residues. The V end was cut by 4 bases, the J end by 3 bases, with 15 bases between. Germline values: CDR1 SGHDN, CDR2 FVKESK. Here the CDR3 reads CASSPFREQANEKLFF. The CDR3 coding sequence is TGTGCCAGCAGCCCCTTTAGGGAGCAGGCTAATGAAAAACTGTTTTTT.

The chain couples TRBV11-2 to TRBJ1-6, with TRBD1 as a possible D gene (6 bases). With 6 bases removed from V and 9 bases from J, the gap between germline ends came to 30 bases. The germline CDR1 and CDR2 sequences are SGHAT and FQNNGV. There are 19 residues in the CDR3. The CDR3 DNA sequence: TGTGCCAGCAGACGCGGCGGACAGTCACCCCGGAATAGGGGTTCACCCCTCCACTTT. It encodes CASRRGGQSPRNRGSPLHF.

This clone is a singleton in its sample. This rearrangement joins TRBV5-4 to TRBJ2-1; maybe TRBD2 (5 bases). Germline-derived CDR1 and CDR2 are SGHNT and YYREEE (reference sequence). Trimming cost V 3 bases and J 3 bases, with 10 bases left between them. This CDR3 has 14 residues. The CDR3 spells CASSSGLDYNEQFF. The CDR3, as DNA: TGTGCCAGCAGCTCCGGACTGGACTACAATGAGCAGTTCTTC.

The chain combines TRBV6-6 with TRBJ2-3; 9 nucleotides line up with TRBD2. There are 16 residues in the CDR3. Losses at the gene ends were 2 bases for V and 2 bases for J; bases not matched to a gene: 5. Germline CDR1 is MNHNY and CDR2 is SVGAGI (reference sequence). CDR3 bases: TGTGCCAGCAGTTACGAAGCGGGAGGCCTCACAGATACGCAGTATTTT. Encoded protein: CASSYEAGGLTDTQYF.

The chain couples TRBV15 to TRBJ2-7, with 8 positions matching TRBD1. The CDR3 runs 14 residues. Germline CDR1 is LNHNV and CDR2 is YYDKDF (reference sequence). Trimming at V came to 1 base and at J to 6 bases, leaving 5 bases not matched to a gene. Here the CDR3 DNA reads TGTGCCACCAGCAGAGGGACAGGGTCCACCGAGCAGTACTTC. Amino acid sequence: CATSRGTGSTEQYF.